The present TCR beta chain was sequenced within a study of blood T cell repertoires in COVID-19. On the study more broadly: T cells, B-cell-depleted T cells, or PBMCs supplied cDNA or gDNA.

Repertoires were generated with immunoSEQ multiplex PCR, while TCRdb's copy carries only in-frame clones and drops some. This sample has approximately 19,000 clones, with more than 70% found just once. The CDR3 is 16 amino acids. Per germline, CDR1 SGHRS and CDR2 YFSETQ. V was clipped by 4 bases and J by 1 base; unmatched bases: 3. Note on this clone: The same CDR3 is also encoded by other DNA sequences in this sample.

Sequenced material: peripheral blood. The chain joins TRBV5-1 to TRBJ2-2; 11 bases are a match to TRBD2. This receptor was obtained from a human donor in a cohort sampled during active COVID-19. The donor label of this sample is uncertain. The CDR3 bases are TGCGCCAGCAGCCCTCTAGCGGGAGGGAACACCGGGGAGCTGTTTTTT. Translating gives CASSPLAGGNTGELFF.